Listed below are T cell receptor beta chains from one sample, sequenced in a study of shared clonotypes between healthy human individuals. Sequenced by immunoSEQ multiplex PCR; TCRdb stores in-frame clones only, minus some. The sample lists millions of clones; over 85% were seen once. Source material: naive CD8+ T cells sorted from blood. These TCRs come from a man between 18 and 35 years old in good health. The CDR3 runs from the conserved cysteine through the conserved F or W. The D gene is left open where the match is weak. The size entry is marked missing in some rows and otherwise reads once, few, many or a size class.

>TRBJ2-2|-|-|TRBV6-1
TGTGCCAGCAGTGAATCGTACACCGGGGAGCTGTTTTTT
CASSESYTGELFF
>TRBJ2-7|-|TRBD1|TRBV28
TGTGCCAGTGTAGGACAGGCGACCTACGAGCAGTACTTC
CASVGQATYEQYF
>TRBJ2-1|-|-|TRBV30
TGTGCCTGGAGTGTACTGGTGCGGCATAGTGAGCAGTTCTTC
CAWSVLVRHSEQFF
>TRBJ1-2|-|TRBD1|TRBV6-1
TGTGCCAGCAGTGAAGAGACAGGGATTGGCTACACCTTC
CASSEETGIGYTF
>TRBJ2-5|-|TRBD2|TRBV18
TGTGCCAGCTCACCACGAAGCGGGGATAAAGAGACCCAGTACTTC
CASSPRSGDKETQYF
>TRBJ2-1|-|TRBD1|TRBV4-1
TGCGCCAGCAGCCAAGATGTTCGCCCCTTTGACAGGGTGGGGAATGAGCAGTTCTTC
CASSQDVRPFDRVGNEQFF
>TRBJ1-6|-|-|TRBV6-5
TGTGCCAGCAGTTACTCAAGGGGAGGAGAGAATTCACCCCTCCACTTT
CASSYSRGGENSPLHF
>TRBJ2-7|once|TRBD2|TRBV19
TGTGCCAGTAGCGGACTAGCGGACTCCTACGAGCAGTACTTC
CASSGLADSYEQYF
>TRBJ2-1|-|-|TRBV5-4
TGTGCCAGCAGCTTCGCCACGGGGGTGGCCGGGGATGAGCAGTTCTTC
CASSFATGVAGDEQFF
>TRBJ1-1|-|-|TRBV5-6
TGTGCCAGCAGCTTCAACACTGAAGCTTTCTTT
CASSFNTEAFF
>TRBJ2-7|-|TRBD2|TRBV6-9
TGTGCCAGCAGTTATTCCCAGCGGGGGGCCTACGAGCAGTACTTC
CASSYSQRGAYEQYF
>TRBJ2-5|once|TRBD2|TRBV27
TGTGCCAGCAGTTGGACTAGCGGGGGAGAGACCCAGTACTTC
CASSWTSGGETQYF
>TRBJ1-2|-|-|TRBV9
TGTGCCAGCAGCGATACAGGGCTTAACTATGGCTACACCTTC
CASSDTGLNYGYTF
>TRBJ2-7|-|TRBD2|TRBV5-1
TGCGCCAGCAGCCCCGAGCTAGCGGGGGGGCTCTACGAGCAGTACTTC
CASSPELAGGLYEQYF
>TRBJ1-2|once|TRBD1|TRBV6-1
TGTGCCAGCAGTGAGGGGACAGGGGATTTTAACTATGGCTACACCTTC
CASSEGTGDFNYGYTF
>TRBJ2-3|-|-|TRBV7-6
TGTGCCAGCAGCTTGTTGGGGGGATCAGCAGATACGCAGTATTTT
CASSLLGGSADTQYF
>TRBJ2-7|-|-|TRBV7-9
TGTGCCAGCAGCTTATCAGAATCCTCCTACGAGCAGTACTTC
CASSLSESSYEQYF
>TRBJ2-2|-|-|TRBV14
TGTGCCAGCAGCCAAGTAAGGGGAGACGCCGGGGAGCTGTTTTTT
CASSQVRGDAGELFF
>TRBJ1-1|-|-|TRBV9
TGTGCCAGCAGCCCCTCGGATGGCGGGGCTTTCTTT
CASSPSDGGAFF
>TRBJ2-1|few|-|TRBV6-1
TGTGCCAGCAGTGTGGACTCGCCCGAGGCGTTCTTC
CASSVDSPEAFF
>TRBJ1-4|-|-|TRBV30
TGTGCCTGGAGCGGTGTTTTAGGGGGGGATGAAAAACTGTTTTTT
CAWSGVLGGDEKLFF
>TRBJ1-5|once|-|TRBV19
TGTGCCAGTAGTATGGAATGGGGGCTGGGTCAGCCCCAGCATTTT
CASSMEWGLGQPQHF
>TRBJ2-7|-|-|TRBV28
TGTGCCAGCAGTTGGCAGGGAACGGTCGAGCAGTACTTC
CASSWQGTVEQYF
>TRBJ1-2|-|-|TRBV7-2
TGTGCCAGCAGCTTTACGGTTCTTGGTGGCTACACCTTC
CASSFTVLGGYTF